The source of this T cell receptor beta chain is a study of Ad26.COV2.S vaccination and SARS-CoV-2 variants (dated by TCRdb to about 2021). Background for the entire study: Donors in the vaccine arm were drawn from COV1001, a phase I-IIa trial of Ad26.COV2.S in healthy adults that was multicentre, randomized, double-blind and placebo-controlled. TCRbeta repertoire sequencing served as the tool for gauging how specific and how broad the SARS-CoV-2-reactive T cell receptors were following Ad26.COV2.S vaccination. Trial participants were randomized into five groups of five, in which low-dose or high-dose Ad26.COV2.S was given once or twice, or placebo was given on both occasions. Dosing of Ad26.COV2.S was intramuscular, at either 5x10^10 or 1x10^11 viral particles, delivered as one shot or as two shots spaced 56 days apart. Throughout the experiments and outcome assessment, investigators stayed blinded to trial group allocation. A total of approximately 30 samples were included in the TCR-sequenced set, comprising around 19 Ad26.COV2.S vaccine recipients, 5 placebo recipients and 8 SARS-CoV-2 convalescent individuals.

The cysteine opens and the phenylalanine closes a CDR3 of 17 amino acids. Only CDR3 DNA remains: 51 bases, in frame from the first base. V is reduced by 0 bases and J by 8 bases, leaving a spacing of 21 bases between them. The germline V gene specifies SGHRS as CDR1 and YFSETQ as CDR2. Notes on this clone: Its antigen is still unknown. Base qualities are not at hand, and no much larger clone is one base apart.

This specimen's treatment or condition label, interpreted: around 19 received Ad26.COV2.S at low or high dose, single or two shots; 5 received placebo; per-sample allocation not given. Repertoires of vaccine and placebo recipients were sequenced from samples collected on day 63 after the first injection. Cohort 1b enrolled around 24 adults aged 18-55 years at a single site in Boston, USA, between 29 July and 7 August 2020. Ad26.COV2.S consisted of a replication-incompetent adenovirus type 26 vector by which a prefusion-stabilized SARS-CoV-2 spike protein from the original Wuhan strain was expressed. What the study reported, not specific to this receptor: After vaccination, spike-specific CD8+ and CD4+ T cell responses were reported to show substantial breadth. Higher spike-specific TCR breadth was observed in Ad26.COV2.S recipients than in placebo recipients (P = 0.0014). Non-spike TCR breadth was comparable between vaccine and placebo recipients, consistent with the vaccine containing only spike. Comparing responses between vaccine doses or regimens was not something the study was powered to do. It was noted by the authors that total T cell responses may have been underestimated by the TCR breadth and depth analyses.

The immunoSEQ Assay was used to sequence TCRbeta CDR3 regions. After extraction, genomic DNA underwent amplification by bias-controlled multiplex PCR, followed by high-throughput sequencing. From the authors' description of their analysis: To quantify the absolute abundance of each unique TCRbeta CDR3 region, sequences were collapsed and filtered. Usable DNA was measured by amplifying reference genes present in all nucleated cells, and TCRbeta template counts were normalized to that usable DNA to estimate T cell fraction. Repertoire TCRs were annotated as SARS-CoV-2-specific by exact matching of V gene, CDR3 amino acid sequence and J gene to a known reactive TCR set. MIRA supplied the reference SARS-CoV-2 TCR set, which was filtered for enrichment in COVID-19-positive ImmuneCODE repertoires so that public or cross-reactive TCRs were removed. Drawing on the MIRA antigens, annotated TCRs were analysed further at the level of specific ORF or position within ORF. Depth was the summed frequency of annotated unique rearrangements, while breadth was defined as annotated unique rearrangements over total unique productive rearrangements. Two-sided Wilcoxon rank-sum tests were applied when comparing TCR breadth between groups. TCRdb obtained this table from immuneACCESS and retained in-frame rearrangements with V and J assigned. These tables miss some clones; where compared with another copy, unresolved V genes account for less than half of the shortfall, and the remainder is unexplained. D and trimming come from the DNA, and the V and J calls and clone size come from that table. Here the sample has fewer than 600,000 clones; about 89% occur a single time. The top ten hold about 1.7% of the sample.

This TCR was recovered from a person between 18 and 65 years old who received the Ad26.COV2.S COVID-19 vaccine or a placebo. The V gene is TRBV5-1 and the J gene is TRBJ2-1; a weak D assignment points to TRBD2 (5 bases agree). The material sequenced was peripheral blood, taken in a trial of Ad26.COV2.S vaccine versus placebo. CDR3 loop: CASSLGRLVAPVDEQFF. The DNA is TGCGCCAGCAGCTTGGGTCGTTTGGTAGCGCCAGTCGATGAGCAGTTCTTC.